Given below is one T cell receptor beta chain in context. Its target is not known. This sample stems from a study of blood T cells in healthy people across ages. Whole-study results and caveats: A strong correlation was found between TCR beta diversity and the percentage of naive T cells. Estimated diversity across one million T cells was deemed an underestimate.

Germline V gene sequence: CDR1 SQVTM, CDR2 ANQGSEA. The junction had 4 bases not matched to a gene; V was cut back by 7 bases and J by 2 bases. The CDR3 has 12 amino acids. A second PCR, run for about 7 to 11 cycles, used a sample-barcoded 5' primer plus a J-beta primer mix. Each CDR3 protein gets one entry after TCRdb re-called the 5' RACE reads with MiXCR. The sample yields roughly 1.9 million distinct CDR3 sequences, about 39% seen once. This receptor was taken from a human donor in good health. This chain joins TRBV29-1 and TRBJ2-5; the match to TRBD1 covers 7 bases. Sequenced: blood. The DNA of the CDR3 is TGCAGCGCGGGACAGATTCAAGAGACCCAGTACTTC. The encoded protein is CSAGQIQETQYF. The whole variable domain, remainder taken from reference TRBV29-1 and TRBJ2-5, is SAVISQKPSRDICQRGTSLTIQCQVDSQVTMMFWYRQQPGQSLTLIATANQGSEATYESGFVIDKFPISRPNLTFSTLTVSNMSPEDSSIYLCSAGQIQETQYFGPGTRLLVL.